This TCR beta chain was observed in a study of cytomegalovirus exposure and HLA in healthy donors. V lost 1 base and J lost 8; bases outside the gene matches: 14. Germline V gene data show CDR1 as SGHDT and CDR2 as YYEEEE. This CDR3 comprises 16 residues. PCR involved 60 Vbeta and 13 Jbeta primers. Generated by immunoSEQ multiplex PCR, the TCRdb table keeps only in-frame clones and is missing some. The sample's table shows some 120,000 clones. The rearrangement joins TRBV5-6 to TRBJ1-2; 7 positions match TRBD1. Sequenced: PBMCs. The receptor comes from a man between 18 and 35 years old in good health and CMV-seronegative. CDR3 protein: CASSLMGQPGRRGYTF. The CDR3 DNA is TGTGCCAGCAGCTTGATGGGACAGCCCGGTCGGAGGGGCTACACCTTC.